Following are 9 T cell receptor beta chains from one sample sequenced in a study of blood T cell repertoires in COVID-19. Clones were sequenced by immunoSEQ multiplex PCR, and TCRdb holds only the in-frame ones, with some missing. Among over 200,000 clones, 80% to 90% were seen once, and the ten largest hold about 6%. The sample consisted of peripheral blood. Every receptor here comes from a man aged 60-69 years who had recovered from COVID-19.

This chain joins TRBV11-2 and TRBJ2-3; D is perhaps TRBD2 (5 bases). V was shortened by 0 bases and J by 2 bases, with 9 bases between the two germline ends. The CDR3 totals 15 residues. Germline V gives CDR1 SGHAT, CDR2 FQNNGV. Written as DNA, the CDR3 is TGTGCCAGCAGCTTAGAGGCGGGCCTCACAGATACGCAGTATTTT. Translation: CASSLEAGLTDTQYF.

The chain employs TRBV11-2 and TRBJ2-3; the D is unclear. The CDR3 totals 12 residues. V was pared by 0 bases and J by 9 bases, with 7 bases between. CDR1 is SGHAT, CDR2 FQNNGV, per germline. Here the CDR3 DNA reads TGTGCCAGCAGCTTAGAACAGTTCACGCAGTATTTT. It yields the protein CASSLEQFTQYF.

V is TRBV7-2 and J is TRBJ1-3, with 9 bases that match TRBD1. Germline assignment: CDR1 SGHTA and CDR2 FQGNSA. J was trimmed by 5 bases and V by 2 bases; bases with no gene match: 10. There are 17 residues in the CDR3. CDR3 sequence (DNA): TGTGCCAGCAGCTTACTGGGACAGGGATATTACAGAAACACCATATATTTT. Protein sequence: CASSLLGQGYYRNTIYF. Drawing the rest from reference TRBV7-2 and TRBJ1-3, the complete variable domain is GAGVSQSPSNKVTEKGKDVELRCDPISGHTALYWYRQSLGQGLEFLIYFQGNSAPDKSGLPSDRFSAERTGGSVSTLTIQRTQQEDSAVYLCASSLLGQGYYRNTIYFGEGSWLTVV.

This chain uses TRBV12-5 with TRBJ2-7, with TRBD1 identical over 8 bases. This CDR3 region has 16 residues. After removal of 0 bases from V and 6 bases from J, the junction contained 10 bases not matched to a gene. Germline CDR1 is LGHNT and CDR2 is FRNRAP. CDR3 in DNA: TGTGCTAGTGGTTTGGTTGGGCAGGGGGCTTCATTCGAGCAGTACTTC. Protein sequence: CASGLVGQGASFEQYF.

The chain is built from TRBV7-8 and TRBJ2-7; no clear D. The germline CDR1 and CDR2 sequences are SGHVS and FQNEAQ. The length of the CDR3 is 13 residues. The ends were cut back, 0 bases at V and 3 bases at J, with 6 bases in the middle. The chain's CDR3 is CASSLAGSYEQYF. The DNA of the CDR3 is TGTGCCAGCAGCTTAGCGGGCAGCTACGAGCAGTACTTC.

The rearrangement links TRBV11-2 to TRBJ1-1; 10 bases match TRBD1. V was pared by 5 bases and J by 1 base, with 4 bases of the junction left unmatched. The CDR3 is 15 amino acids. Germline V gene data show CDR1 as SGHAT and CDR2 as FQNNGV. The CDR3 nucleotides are TGTGCCAGCAGCCCCCGGACAGGGGGGAACACTGAAGCTTTCTTT. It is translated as CASSPRTGGNTEAFF.

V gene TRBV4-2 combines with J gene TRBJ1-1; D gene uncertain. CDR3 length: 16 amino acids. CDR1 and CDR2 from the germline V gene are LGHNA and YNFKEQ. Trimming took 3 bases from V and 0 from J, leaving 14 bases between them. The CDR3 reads CASSQEGGSMNTEAFF. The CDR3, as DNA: TGTGCCAGCAGCCAGGAGGGTGGTTCCATGAACACTGAAGCTTTCTTT.

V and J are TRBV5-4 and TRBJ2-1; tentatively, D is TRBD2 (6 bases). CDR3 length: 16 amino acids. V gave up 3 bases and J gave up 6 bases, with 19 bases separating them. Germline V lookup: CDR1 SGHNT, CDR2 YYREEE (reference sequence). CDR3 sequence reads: CASSSSAGLDTNEQFF. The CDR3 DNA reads TGTGCCAGCAGCTCCTCCGCGGGGCTTGATACCAATGAGCAGTTCTTC.

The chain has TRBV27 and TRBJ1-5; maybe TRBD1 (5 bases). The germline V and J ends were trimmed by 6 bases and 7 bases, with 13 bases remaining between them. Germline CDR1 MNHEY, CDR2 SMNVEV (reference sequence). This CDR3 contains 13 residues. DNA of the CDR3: TGTGCCAGCAGCCTAGCGGACAACCAGCCCCAGCATTTT. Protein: CASSLADNQPQHF.